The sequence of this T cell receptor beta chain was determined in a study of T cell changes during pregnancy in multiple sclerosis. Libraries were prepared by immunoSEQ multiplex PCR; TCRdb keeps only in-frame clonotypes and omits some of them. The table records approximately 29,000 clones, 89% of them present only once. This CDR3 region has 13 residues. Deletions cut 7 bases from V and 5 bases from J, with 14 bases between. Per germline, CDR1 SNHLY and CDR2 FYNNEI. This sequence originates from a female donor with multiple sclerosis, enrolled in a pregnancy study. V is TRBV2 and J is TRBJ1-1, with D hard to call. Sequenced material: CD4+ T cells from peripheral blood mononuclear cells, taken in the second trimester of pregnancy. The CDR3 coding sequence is TGTGCCAGCAAAGAGGAGCAAGGTACTGAAGCTTTCTTT. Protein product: CASKEEQGTEAFF.